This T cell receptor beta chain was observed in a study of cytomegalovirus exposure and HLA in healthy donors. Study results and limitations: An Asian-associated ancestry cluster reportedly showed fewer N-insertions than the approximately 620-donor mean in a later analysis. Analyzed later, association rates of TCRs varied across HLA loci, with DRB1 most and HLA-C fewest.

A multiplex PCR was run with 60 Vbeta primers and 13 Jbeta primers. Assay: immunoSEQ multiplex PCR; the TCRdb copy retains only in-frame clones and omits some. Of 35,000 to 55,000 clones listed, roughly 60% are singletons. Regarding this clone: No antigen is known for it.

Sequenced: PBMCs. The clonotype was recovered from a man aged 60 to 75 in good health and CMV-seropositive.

The CDR3 spells CASSRTGSRGYTF. The CDR3 DNA sequence: TGTGCCAGCAGTCGCACAGGGTCGAGGGGCTACACCTTC. The chain recombines TRBV6-5 with TRBJ1-2; the D gene is possibly TRBD1 (6 bases). V shed 5 bases and J shed 8 bases, with 15 bases lying between them. CDR3 size: 13 residues. Germline CDR1 MNHEY, CDR2 SVGAGI.